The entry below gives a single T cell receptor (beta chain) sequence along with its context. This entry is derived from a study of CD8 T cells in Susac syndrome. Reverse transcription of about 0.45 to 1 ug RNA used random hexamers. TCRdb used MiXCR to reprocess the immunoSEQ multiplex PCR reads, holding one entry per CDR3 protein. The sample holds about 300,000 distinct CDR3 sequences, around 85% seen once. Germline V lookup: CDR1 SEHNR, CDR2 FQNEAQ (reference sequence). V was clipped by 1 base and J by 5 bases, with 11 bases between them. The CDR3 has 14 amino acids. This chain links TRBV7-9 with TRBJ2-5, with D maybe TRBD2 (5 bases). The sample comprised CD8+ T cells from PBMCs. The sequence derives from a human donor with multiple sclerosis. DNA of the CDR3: TGTGCCAGCAGCTTAGGATACGGGATGGAGACCCAGTACTTC. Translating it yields CASSLGYGMETQYF.